The 6 T cell receptor beta chains below all came from one sample that was sequenced in a study of T cell repertoires in cytomegalovirus infection. TCRdb recomputed calls from the reads with MiXCR, one row per CDR3 protein. The sample carries around 450,000 distinct CDR3 sequences, roughly 10% recorded once. The material sequenced was PBMCs. These receptors were collected from a human donor in good health (CMV status not recorded). Some clones in this sample may be carry-over from other donors' samples.

This clonotype was seen many times. V usage is TRBV7-8 and J usage is TRBJ2-6, with D tentatively TRBD1 (5 bases). The germline V gene has CDR1 SGHVS and CDR2 FQNEAQ. Trimming took off 0 bases at V and 2 bases at J, with 11 bases between the two ends. The length of the CDR3 is 17 residues. CDR3 sequence: CASSLAMSGPGANVLTF. The CDR3 coding sequence is TGTGCCAGCAGCTTAGCAATGTCAGGGCCTGGGGCCAACGTCCTGACTTTC. Together with reference TRBV7-8 and TRBJ2-6, the CDR3 gives the full variable domain: GAGVSQSPRYKVAKRGQDVALRCDPISGHVSLFWYQQALGQGPEFLTYFQNEAQLDKSGLPSDRFFAERPEGSVSTLKIQRTQQEDSAVYLCASSLAMSGPGANVLTFGAGSRLTVL.

This chain links TRBV7-2 with TRBJ1-1; TRBD1 might be the D (6 bases). Deletions cut 9 bases from V and 1 base from J, with 24 bases between. CDR1 is SGHTA, CDR2 FQGNSA, per germline. This CDR3 is built from 17 residues. CDR3 residues: CARSPDRDTVWNTEAFF. The CDR3 bases are TGTGCCAGAAGCCCCGACCGGGACACGGTTTGGAACACTGAAGCTTTCTTT. Looking up the rest from reference TRBV7-2 and TRBJ1-1 gives the full variable domain: GAGVSQSPSNKVTEKGKDVELRCDPISGHTALYWYRQSLGQGLEFLIYFQGNSAPDKSGLPSDRFSAERTGGSVSTLTIQRTQQEDSAVYLCARSPDRDTVWNTEAFFGQGTRLTVV.

This clonotype was detected many times. J is TRBJ1-6 and V is TRBV6-2 or TRBV6-3; tentatively, D is TRBD1 (5 bases). Germline assignment: CDR1 MNHEY and CDR2 SVGEGT. The CDR3 contains 17 residues. V was pared by 6 bases and J by 3 bases, with 18 bases between. CDR3 bases: TGTGCCAGCAGCCATGGGACGACGGCAGTCTATAATTCACCCCTCCACTTT. Protein sequence: CASSHGTTAVYNSPLHF.

This clonotype was observed a few times. The V gene is TRBV12-3 or TRBV12-4, the J gene TRBJ1-6; 7 bases are a match to TRBD1. The trim removed 6 bases at V and 10 bases at J, leaving 12 bases unmatched. This CDR3 is 15 amino acids long. CDR3 amino acids: CASSPRGRGRSPLHF. Here the CDR3 DNA reads TGTGCCAGCAGCCCAAGGGGGAGGGGGCGGTCACCCCTCCACTTT.

This clonotype came up many times. CDR3 amino acids: CASSYVIAGDTGELFF. CDR3 nucleotide sequence: TGTGCCAGCAGCTATGTCATAGCGGGAGACACCGGGGAGCTGTTTTTT. This chain joins TRBV7-8 and TRBJ2-2; 9 bases are a match to TRBD2. After removal of 4 bases from V and 3 bases from J, the junction contained 6 bases not matched to a gene. The CDR3 length is 16 residues. Looked up from germline, CDR1 is SGHVS and CDR2 is FQNEAQ. Based on the CDR3 plus reference TRBV7-8 and TRBJ2-2, the full variable domain is GAGVSQSPRYKVAKRGQDVALRCDPISGHVSLFWYQQALGQGPEFLTYFQNEAQLDKSGLPSDRFFAERPEGSVSTLKIQRTQQEDSAVYLCASSYVIAGDTGELFFGEGSRLTVL.

At least ten counts were recorded for this clonotype. The chain carries TRBV7-2 and TRBJ2-5; D remains unclear. Trimming pared 0 bases from V and 7 bases from J, leaving 9 bases between. Germline V gene data show CDR1 as SGHTA and CDR2 as FQGNSA. This CDR3 spans 13 amino acids. The CDR3 DNA follows: TGTGCCAGCAGCTTAGCGCGCCGGATGACCCAGTACTTC. This sequence encodes CASSLARRMTQYF.